The TCR beta chain described here comes from a study of blood T cell repertoires in COVID-19. The CDR3 contains 14 residues. V shed 1 base and J shed 2 bases, with 8 bases lying between them. Germline V lookup: CDR1 SGHTA, CDR2 FQGNSA. Authors' methods: By means of reference gene primer amplification, nucleated cell counts were estimated. Sequenced by immunoSEQ multiplex PCR; TCRdb stores in-frame clones only, minus some. The V and J calls and clone size were taken over from that table, and D and trimming were inferred from the DNA. The table has under 55,000 clones, 70% to 80% seen once. The receptor comes from a man in his 70s with acute or convalescent COVID-19. This chain joins TRBV7-2 and TRBJ1-1, with D unclear. Sequencing was done on a sample of peripheral blood. This CDR3 reads CASSLDRVNTEAFF. The DNA of the CDR3 is TGTGCCAGCAGCTTAGATCGGGTTAACACTGAAGCTTTCTTT.